The entry below describes one T cell receptor (beta chain). Expressed TCRB transcripts got sequenced, as all isolated RNA was reverse transcribed. Some clones are missing from TCRdb's copy, which holds only in-frame ones; the method was immunoSEQ multiplex PCR. The sample lists about 270,000 clones, around 14% occurring once. The data were taken from a study of beta chain features in type 1 diabetes. Germline trimming cut 1 base from V and 6 bases from J; bases unmatched to any gene: 5. CDR1 is MNHEY, CDR2 SMNVEV, per germline (reference sequence). The CDR3 is 15 residues long. This receptor was identified in a woman between 40 and 50 years old in good health. The genes are TRBV27 and TRBJ1-4; 7 bases line up with TRBD1. The sequenced sample consisted of naive CD4+ T cells from blood. CDR3 amino acids: CASSLWRQGDEKLFF. The CDR3, as DNA: TGTGCCAGCAGTTTATGGAGACAGGGAGATGAAAAACTGTTTTTT.